This entry features one TCR beta chain sequence. This sample stems from a study of ipilimumab plus nivolumab after autologous stem cell transplantation. Across the whole study: A median of 8 nivolumab and roughly 5 ipilimumab doses were given.

Libraries were prepared by immunoSEQ multiplex PCR; TCRdb keeps only in-frame clonotypes and omits some of them. This sample yields tens of thousands of clones, of which approximately 83% are seen a single time; roughly 2.2% belongs to the top ten. The CDR3 is 16 residues long. Losses at the gene ends were 5 bases for V and 0 bases for J; bases not matched to a gene: 6. Germline CDR1 and CDR2: ENHRY and SYGVKD. The origin of this receptor is a male donor with diffuse large B-cell lymphoma. Sequencing used PBMCs, obtained in a trial of ipilimumab plus nivolumab as post-transplant consolidation. The V gene is TRBV10-3, the J gene TRBJ2-1; TRBD1 matches at 8 bases. The CDR3 sequence: CAISPDRGGSYNEQFF. For the CDR3, the DNA is TGTGCCATCAGTCCCGACAGGGGAGGCTCCTACAATGAGCAGTTCTTC.